This T cell receptor beta chain stems from a study of blood T cell repertoires in COVID-19. Study as a whole: Acute and convalescent COVID-19 specimens originated in the United States, Italy and Spain. PBMCs, B-cell-depleted T cells, or T cells were the source of the cDNA or gDNA that made up the material.

Original analysis: Reference gene primer amplification gave nucleated cell count estimates. The data were produced by immunoSEQ multiplex PCR, yet TCRdb's version contains in-frame clones alone and is incomplete. D and trimming were read from the DNA, whereas the V and J calls and clone size are those reported in that table. The sample gives under 200,000 clones, 70% to 90% of which show up once; 9.8% is in the top ten. Material: peripheral blood. The clonotype was recovered from a woman aged 80 or over with acute or convalescent COVID-19.

CDR3 bases: TGCGCCAGCAGCTTAAGGGGTCCGGGACTAGGTAACTCTGGGGCCAACGTCCTGACTTTC. It codes for CASSLRGPGLGNSGANVLTF. The chain carries TRBV5-1 and TRBJ2-6; TRBD2 matches 8 bases. This CDR3 has 20 residues. After removal of 2 bases from V and 0 bases from J, the junction contained 13 bases not matched to a gene. In germline, CDR1 is SGHRS, CDR2 YFSETQ.